The T cell receptor beta chain under discussion was sequenced for a study of cytomegalovirus exposure and HLA in healthy donors. Overall study: Most genotyped donors, about four fifths of 398, had Caucasian-associated genetic ancestry.

In germline, CDR1 is SGHDT, CDR2 YYEEEE. The CDR3 contains 16 residues. Germline trimming cut 0 bases from V and 4 bases from J; bases unmatched to any gene: 8. Study-wide findings and caveats: Most observed TCR sequences were rare, whereas some public TCRs were detected in many donors. Most TCR beta V segments were productive about 87% or about 30% of the time in an earlier analysis.

Primers included in the PCR were 60 Vbeta and 13 Jbeta primers. The data were produced by immunoSEQ multiplex PCR, yet TCRdb's version contains in-frame clones alone and is incomplete. The table includes about 160,000 clones, approximately 81% detected once. The sample holds one count of this clone. Its target is unknown. The chain recombines TRBV5-6 with TRBJ1-1, with TRBD1 matching 8 bases. The sequencing sample was made of PBMCs. The receptor was derived from a boy aged 2 to 10 in good health and CMV-seronegative. For the CDR3, the DNA is TGTGCCAGCAGCTTGGGACAGGGGTCGATTGGCACTGAAGCTTTCTTT. Protein sequence: CASSLGQGSIGTEAFF.